Listed below are T cell receptor beta chains from one sample, sequenced in a study of blood T cell repertoires in COVID-19. This table comes from immunoSEQ multiplex PCR, and its TCRdb copy is limited to in-frame clones, with some not included. The top ten hold around 5% of the sample, which has more than 70,000 clones, roughly 86% seen once. Specimen: peripheral blood. The source is a man between 45 and 60 years old with active or convalescent COVID-19. Both conserved end residues are part of each CDR3. Each record gives: J gene, clone size, D gene, V gene, CDR3 DNA, CDR3 protein. D genes are given only for firm matches. Expanded clones are given a class, and other clones once, few, many or no size at all.

TRBJ2-1 | once | TRBD2 | TRBV19 | TGTGCCAGTAGACCCTCTAGCGGGGGGGCGTCTCGATCCTACAATGAGCAGTTCTTC | CASRPSSGGASRSYNEQFF
TRBJ2-5 | - | - | TRBV19 | TGTGCCAGTAGGACCGGGACTGTTCAAGAGACCCAGTACTTC | CASRTGTVQETQYF
TRBJ2-5 | - | TRBD1 | TRBV5-4 | TGTGCCAGCAGCACGGGGACAGGGACACAAGAGACCCAGTACTTC | CASSTGTGTQETQYF
TRBJ1-4 | - | TRBD1 | TRBV28 | TGTGCCAGCAGTTCGGGACAGGGAAATGAAAAACTGTTTTTT | CASSSGQGNEKLFF
TRBJ2-1 | - | - | TRBV19 | TGTGCCAGTAGTACCAAAAACAATGAGCAGTTCTTC | CASSTKNNEQFF
TRBJ1-2 | - | TRBD1 | TRBV19 | TGTGCCAGTAGCACAGGGGGGGATGGCTACACCTTC | CASSTGGDGYTF
TRBJ2-5 | - | TRBD2 | TRBV27 | TGTGCCAGCAGTTTACCACCCCTCGGGGGGGGTGGCCAAGAGACCCAGTACTTC | CASSLPPLGGGGQETQYF
TRBJ2-1 | - | TRBD2 | TRBV19 | TGTGCCAGTAGTATAGGAGCGGGGGGGTACAATGAGCAGTTCTTC | CASSIGAGGYNEQFF
TRBJ2-5 | - | - | TRBV19 | TGTGCCAGTAAAAGAGAGGACTACCGAGGGGAGACCCAGTACTTC | CASKREDYRGETQYF
TRBJ1-1 | - | TRBD1 | TRBV6-5 | TGTGCCAGCAGTCTCGGGACAGAATACACTGAAGCTTTCTTT | CASSLGTEYTEAFF
TRBJ1-1 | - | - | TRBV7-2 | TGTGCCAGCAGTCCGGACAGTGGGACGGTTGAAGCTTTCTTT | CASSPDSGTVEAFF
TRBJ1-2 | - | TRBD1 | TRBV28 | TGTGCCAGCAGTTCCCCTTCGCCGACAGGGGCGAGTAGTGAGAAGTATGGCTACACCTTC | CASSSPSPTGASSEKYGYTF
TRBJ2-2 | - | - | TRBV13 | TGTGCCAGCAGCGATCGGACAGACGCAATCACCGGGGAGCTGTTTTTT | CASSDRTDAITGELFF
TRBJ1-1 | once | - | TRBV7-9 | TGTGCCAGCAGCTATGGCAACACTGAAGCTTTCTTT | CASSYGNTEAFF
TRBJ2-7 | - | - | TRBV7-8 | TGTGCCAGCAGCCCTGGTAGCTCGGTGGGCTACGAGCAGTACTTC | CASSPGSSVGYEQYF
TRBJ1-3 | - | - | TRBV24-1 | TGTGCCACCAGTGACCCCAATAGGGACTATGGAAACACCATATATTTT | CATSDPNRDYGNTIYF
TRBJ1-1 | - | TRBD1 | TRBV28 | TGTGCCAGCGTTCTTCAGGGGGTGCCTGAAGCTTTCTTT | CASVLQGVPEAFF
TRBJ1-3 | - | - | TRBV25-1 | TGTGCCAGCAGTAACGGGGGCTCTGGAAACACCATATATTTT | CASSNGGSGNTIYF
TRBJ2-2 | once | TRBD2 | TRBV2 | TGTGCCAGCAAGCCCTCTAGCGGGGGGAACACCGGGGAGCTGTTTTTT | CASKPSSGGNTGELFF
TRBJ2-3 | - | TRBD1 | TRBV5-4 | TGTGCCAGCAGCTGGGACAGCAAAAGCACAGATACGCAGTATTTT | CASSWDSKSTDTQYF
TRBJ1-4 | - | TRBD1 | TRBV19 | TGTGCCAGTATAGGACAGGGAGGGGAAAAACTGTTTTTT | CASIGQGGEKLFF
TRBJ1-5 | - | TRBD1 | TRBV5-1 | TGCGCCAGCAGCCCAACAGGGGACAATCAGCCCCAGCATTTT | CASSPTGDNQPQHF
TRBJ1-4 | - | - | TRBV6-5 | TGTGCCAGCAGTTACTCCCAGGTTAACGAAAAACTGTTTTTT | CASSYSQVNEKLFF
TRBJ1-1 | - | - | TRBV11-3 | TGTGCCAGCAGCCTCGGGGGGGACCAAAGAGCTTTCTTT | CASSLGGDQRAFF
TRBJ2-7 | - | TRBD1 | TRBV7-9 | TGTGCCAGCAGGAGGACAGGGGAGGTCGAGCAGTACTTC | CASRRTGEVEQYF
TRBJ2-1 | - | - | TRBV19 | TGTGCCAGTAGTATAGGACTCAGTGACAATGAGCAGTTCTTC | CASSIGLSDNEQFF
TRBJ2-1 | once | - | TRBV19 | TGTGCCAGTAGTGCACGGGGGGCCAACAATGAGCAGTTCTTC | CASSARGANNEQFF
TRBJ2-5 | - | - | TRBV10-3 | TGTGCCATCAGTGCCAACCGTCCGGGGAACCAAGAGACCCAGTACTTC | CAISANRPGNQETQYF
TRBJ1-5 | - | - | TRBV19 | TGTGCCAGTAGAACGATAGAGGGACACACAGGATGGCAGCCCCAGCATTTT | CASRTIEGHTGWQPQHF
TRBJ2-5 | - | - | TRBV19 | TGTGCCAGTAGTCTATCCAGGGGAGAGACCCAGTACTTC | CASSLSRGETQYF
TRBJ2-1 | - | - | TRBV28 | TGTGCCAGCAGCCACGGTTCTCGGTCCTACAATGAGCAGTTCTTC | CASSHGSRSYNEQFF
TRBJ2-3 | - | - | TRBV15 | TGTGCCACCAGCGTTACTGGCGGGGTAACAGATACGCAGTATTTT | CATSVTGGVTDTQYF
TRBJ1-5 | - | - | TRBV24-1 | TGTGCCACCAGTGATAGACCAGGGGATCAGCCCCAGCATTTT | CATSDRPGDQPQHF
TRBJ2-2 | - | TRBD1 | TRBV19 | TGTGCCAGTAGCCTCTGGGACAGGGGGAATTCCGGGGAGCTGTTTTTT | CASSLWDRGNSGELFF
TRBJ2-1 | medium-sized | TRBD1 | TRBV4-3 | TGCGCCAGCAGCCAAGACCGGACAGGGGTGGATGAGCAGTTCTTC | CASSQDRTGVDEQFF